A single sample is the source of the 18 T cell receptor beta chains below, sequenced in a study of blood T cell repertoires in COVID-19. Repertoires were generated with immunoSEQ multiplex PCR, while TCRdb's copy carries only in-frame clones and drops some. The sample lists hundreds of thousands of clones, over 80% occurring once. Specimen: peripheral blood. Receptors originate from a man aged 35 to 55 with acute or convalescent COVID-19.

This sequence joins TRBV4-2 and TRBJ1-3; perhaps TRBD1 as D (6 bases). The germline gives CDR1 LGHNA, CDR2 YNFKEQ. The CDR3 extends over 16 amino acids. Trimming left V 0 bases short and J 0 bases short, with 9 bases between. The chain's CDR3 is CASSQEDSSSGNTIYF. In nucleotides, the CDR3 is TGTGCCAGCAGCCAAGAGGACAGTTCCTCTGGAAACACCATATATTTT.

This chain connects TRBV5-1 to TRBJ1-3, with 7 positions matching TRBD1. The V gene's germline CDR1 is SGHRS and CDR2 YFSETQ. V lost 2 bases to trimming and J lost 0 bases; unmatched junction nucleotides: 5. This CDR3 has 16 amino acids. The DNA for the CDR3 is TGCGCCAGCAGCTTTAGACAGGGCTACTCTGGAAACACCATATATTTT. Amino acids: CASSFRQGYSGNTIYF. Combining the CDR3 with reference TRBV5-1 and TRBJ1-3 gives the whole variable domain KAGVTQTPRYLIKTRGQQVTLSCSPISGHRSVSWYQQTPGQGLQFLFEYFSETQRNKGNFPGRFSGRQFSNSRSEMNVSTLELGDSALYLCASSFRQGYSGNTIYFGEGSWLTVV.

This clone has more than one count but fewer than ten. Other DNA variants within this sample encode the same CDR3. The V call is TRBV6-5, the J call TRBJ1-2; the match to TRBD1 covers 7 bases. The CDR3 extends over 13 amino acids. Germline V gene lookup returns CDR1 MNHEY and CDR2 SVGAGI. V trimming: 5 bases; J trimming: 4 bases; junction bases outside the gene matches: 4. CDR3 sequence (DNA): TGTGCCAGCAGTCGGGACAGTAGCTATGGCTACACCTTC. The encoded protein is CASSRDSSYGYTF.

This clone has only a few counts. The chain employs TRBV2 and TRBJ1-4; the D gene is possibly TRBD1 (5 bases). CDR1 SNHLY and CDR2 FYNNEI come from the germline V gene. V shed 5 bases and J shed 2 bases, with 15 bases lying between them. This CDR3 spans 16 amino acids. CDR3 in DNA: TGTGCCAGCAGTACCGGACTAGGGGCGACTAATGAAAAACTGTTTTTT. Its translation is CASSTGLGATNEKLFF.

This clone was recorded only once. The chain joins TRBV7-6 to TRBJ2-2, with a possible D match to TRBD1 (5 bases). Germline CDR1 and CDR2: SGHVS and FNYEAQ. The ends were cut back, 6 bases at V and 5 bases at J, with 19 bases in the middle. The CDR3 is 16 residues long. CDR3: CASSPTGGLGTGELFF. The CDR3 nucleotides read TGTGCCAGCAGTCCTACAGGCGGCCTCGGGACCGGGGAGCTGTTTTTT. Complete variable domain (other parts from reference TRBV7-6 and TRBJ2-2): GAGVSQSPRYKVTKRGQDVALRCDPISGHVSLYWYRQALGQGPEFLTYFNYEAQQDKSGLPNDRFSAERPEGSISTLTIQRTEQRDSAMYRCASSPTGGLGTGELFFGEGSRLTVL.

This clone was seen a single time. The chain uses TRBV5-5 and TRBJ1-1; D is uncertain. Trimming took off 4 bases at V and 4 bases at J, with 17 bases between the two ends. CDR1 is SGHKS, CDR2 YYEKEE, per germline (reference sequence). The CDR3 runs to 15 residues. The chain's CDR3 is CASSQREGSGTEAFF. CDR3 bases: TGTGCCAGCAGCCAGCGCGAGGGATCGGGCACTGAAGCTTTCTTT.

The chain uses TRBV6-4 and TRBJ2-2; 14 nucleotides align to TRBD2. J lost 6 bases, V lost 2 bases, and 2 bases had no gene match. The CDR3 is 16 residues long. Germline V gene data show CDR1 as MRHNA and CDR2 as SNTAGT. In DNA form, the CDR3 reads TGTGCCAGCAGTGACGGGACTAGCGGGAGACCCGGGGAGCTGTTTTTT. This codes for CASSDGTSGRPGELFF.

CDR3 protein: CASSLGADSDTEAFF. CDR3 nucleotide sequence: TGTGCCAGCAGCTTAGGGGCAGACAGTGACACTGAAGCTTTCTTT. V and J are TRBV13 and TRBJ1-1; D might be TRBD1 (5 bases). V shed 0 bases and J shed 3 bases, with 11 bases lying between them. This CDR3 is 15 amino acids long. Germline V gene lookup returns CDR1 PRHDT and CDR2 FYEKMQ (reference sequence). Based on the CDR3 plus reference TRBV13 and TRBJ1-1, the full variable domain is AAGVIQSPRHLIKEKRETATLKCYPIPRHDTVYWYQQGPGQDPQFLISFYEKMQSDKGSIPDRFSAQQFSDYHSELNMSSLELGDSALYFCASSLGADSDTEAFFGQGTRLTVV.

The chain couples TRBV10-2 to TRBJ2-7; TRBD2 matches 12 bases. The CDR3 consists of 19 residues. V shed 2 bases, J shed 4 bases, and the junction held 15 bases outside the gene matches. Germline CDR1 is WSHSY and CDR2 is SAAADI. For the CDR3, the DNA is TGCGCCAGCAGTGAGAACAGGGGGGCCCGACTAGCGGGAGCTTACGAGCAGTACTTC. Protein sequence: CASSENRGARLAGAYEQYF.

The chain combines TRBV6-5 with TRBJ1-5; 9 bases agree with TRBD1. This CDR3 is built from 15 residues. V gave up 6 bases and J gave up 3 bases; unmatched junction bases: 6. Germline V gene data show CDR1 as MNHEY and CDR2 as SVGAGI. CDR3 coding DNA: TGTGCCAGCAGGCCACAGGGGGCCGTCAATCAGCCCCAGCATTTT. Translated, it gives CASRPQGAVNQPQHF.

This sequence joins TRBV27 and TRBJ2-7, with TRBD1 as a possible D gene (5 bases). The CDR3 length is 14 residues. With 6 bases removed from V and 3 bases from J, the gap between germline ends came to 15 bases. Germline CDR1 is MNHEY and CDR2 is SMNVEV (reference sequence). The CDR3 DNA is TGTGCCAGCAGCCCCGCAGGGCCCTACTACGAGCAGTACTTC. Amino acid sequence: CASSPAGPYYEQYF.

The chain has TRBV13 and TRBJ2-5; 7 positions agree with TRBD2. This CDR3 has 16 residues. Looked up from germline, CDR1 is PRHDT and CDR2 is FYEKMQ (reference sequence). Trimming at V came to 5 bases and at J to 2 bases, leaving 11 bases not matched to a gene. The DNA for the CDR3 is TGTGCCAGCAGCCACACTATCCGGGACTATCAAGAGACCCAGTACTTC. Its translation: CASSHTIRDYQETQYF.

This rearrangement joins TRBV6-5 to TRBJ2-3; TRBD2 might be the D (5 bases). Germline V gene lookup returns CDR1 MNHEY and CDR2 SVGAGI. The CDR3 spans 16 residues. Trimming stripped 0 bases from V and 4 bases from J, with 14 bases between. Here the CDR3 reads CASSYSWTAGADTQYF. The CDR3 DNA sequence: TGTGCCAGCAGTTACTCTTGGACGGCCGGGGCAGATACGCAGTATTTT.

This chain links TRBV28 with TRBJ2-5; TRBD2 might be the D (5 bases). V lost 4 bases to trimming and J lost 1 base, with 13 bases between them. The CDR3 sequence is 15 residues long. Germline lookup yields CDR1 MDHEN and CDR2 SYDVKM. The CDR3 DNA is TGTGCCAGCAGTTCCCCCTCAGCGGCCCAAGAGACCCAGTACTTC. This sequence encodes CASSSPSAAQETQYF.

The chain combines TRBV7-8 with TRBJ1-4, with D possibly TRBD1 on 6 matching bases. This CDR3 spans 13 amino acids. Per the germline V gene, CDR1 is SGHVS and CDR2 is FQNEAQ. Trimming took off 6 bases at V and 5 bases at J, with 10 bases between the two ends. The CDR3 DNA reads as TGTGCCAGCAGTGGGGGCCTCAATGAAAAACTGTTTTTT. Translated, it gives CASSGGLNEKLFF.

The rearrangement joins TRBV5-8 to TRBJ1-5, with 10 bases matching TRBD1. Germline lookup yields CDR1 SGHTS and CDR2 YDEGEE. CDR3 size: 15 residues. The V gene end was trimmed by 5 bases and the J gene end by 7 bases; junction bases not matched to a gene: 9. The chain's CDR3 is CASSLGQGVGQPQHF. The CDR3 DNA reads TGTGCCAGCAGTTTAGGACAGGGGGTAGGGCAGCCCCAGCATTTT.

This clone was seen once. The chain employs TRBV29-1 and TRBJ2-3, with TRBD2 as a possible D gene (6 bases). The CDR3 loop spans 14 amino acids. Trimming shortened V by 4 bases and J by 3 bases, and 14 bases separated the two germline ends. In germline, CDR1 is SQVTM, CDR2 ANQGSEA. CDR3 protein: CSVGLAGTTDTQYF. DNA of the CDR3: TGCAGCGTTGGGCTAGCAGGGACTACAGATACGCAGTATTTT.

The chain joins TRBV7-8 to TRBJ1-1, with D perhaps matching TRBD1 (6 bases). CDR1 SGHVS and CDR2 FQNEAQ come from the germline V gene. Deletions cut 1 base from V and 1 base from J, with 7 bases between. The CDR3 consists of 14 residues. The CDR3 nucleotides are TGTGCCAGCAGCTTAGACAGGGCGAACACTGAAGCTTTCTTT. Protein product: CASSLDRANTEAFF.